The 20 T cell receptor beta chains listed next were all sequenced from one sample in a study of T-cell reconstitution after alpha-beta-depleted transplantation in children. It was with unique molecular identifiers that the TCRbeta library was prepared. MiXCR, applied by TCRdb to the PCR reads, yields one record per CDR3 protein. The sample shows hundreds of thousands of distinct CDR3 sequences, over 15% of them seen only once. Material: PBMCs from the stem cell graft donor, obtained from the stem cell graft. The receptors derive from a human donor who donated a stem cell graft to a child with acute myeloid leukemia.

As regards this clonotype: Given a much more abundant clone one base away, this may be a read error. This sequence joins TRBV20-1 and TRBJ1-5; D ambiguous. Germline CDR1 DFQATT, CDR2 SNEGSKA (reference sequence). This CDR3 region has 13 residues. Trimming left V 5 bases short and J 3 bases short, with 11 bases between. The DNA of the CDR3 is TGCAGTGCTTATAGAGATACCAATCAGCCCCAGCATTTT. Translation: CSAYRDTNQPQHF.

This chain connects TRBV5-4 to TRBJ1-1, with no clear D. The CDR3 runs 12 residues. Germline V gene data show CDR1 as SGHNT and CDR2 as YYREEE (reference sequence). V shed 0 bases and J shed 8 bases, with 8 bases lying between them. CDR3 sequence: CASSLAGWEAFF. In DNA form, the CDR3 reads TGTGCCAGCAGCTTGGCCGGATGGGAAGCTTTCTTT. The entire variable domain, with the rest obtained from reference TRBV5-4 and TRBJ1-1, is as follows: ETGVTQSPTHLIKTRGQQVTLRCSSQSGHNTVSWYQQALGQGPQFIFQYYREEENGRGNFPPRFSGLQFPNYSSELNVNALELDDSALYLCASSLAGWEAFFGQGTRLTVV.

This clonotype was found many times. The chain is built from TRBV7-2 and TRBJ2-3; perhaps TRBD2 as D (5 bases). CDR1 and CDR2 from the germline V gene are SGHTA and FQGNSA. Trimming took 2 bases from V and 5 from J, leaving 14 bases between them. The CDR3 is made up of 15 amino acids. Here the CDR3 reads CASSLMVWGEDTQYF. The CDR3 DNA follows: TGTGCCAGCAGCTTAATGGTCTGGGGAGAAGATACGCAGTATTTT.

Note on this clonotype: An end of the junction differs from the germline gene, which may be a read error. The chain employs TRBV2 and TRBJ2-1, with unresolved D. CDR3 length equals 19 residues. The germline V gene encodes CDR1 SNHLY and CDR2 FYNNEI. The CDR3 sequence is CACSLSVGLGLPVYNEQFF. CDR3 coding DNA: TGTGCCTGCAGTTTATCCGTGGGTCTCGGCCTTCCAGTTTACAATGAGCAGTTCTTC.

The CDR3 sequence is CASSLGQTEQYF. CDR3 nucleotides: TGTGCCAGCAGCTTAGGACAAACCGAGCAGTACTTC. The chain carries TRBV7-2 and TRBJ2-7, with unresolved D. CDR1 is SGHTA and CDR2 is FQGNSA in the germline V gene. The CDR3 is 12 residues long. The V end lost 1 base, the J end lost 6 bases, and 7 bases lay between the germline ends.

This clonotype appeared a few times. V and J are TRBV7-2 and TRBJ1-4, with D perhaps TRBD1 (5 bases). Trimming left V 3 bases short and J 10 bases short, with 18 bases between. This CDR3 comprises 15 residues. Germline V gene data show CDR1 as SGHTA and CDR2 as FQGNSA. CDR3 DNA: TGTGCCAGCAGCTTCGTCCAGGGAGGGGCTGGAAAACTGTTTTTT. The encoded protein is CASSFVQGGAGKLFF.

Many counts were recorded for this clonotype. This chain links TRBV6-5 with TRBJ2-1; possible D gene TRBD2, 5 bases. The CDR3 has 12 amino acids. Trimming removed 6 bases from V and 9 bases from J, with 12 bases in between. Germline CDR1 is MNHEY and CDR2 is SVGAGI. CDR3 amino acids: CASRHPEGEQFF. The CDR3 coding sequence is TGTGCCAGCAGACACCCAGAGGGTGAGCAGTTCTTC.

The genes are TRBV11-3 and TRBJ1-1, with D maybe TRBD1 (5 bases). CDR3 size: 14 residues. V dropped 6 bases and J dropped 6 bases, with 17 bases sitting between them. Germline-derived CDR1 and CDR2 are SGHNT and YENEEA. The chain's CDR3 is CASSPGAGRPEAFF. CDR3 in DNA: TGTGCCAGCAGTCCTGGGGCAGGGAGACCTGAAGCTTTCTTT.

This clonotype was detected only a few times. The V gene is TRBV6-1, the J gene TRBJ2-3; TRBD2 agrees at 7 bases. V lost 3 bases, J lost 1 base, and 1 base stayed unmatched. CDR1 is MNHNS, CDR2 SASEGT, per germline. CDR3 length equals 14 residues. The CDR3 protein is CASSDGLGTDTQYF. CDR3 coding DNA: TGTGCCAGCAGTGATGGACTAGGCACAGATACGCAGTATTTT.

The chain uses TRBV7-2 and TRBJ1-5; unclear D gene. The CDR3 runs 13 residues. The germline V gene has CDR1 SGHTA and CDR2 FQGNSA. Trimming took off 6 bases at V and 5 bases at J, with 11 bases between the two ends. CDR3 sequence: CASSWKVDQPQHF. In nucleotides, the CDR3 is TGTGCCAGCAGTTGGAAGGTAGATCAGCCCCAGCATTTT.

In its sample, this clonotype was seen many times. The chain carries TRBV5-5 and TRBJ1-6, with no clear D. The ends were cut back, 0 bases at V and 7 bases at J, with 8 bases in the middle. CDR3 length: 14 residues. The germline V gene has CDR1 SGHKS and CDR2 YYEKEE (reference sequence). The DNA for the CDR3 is TGTGCCAGCAGCTTGGCACGGACCAATTCACCCCTCCACTTT. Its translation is CASSLARTNSPLHF.

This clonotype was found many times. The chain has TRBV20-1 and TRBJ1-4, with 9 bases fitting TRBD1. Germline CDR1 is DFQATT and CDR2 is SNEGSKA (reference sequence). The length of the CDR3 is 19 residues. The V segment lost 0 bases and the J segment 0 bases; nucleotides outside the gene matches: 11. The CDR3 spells CSARDRYRGQGPTNEKLFF. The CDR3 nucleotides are TGCAGTGCTAGAGATCGATATAGGGGACAGGGACCAACTAATGAAAAACTGTTTTTT.

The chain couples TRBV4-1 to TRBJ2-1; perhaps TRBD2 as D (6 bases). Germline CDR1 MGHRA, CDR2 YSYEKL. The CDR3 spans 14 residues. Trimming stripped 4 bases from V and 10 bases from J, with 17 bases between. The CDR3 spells CASSLRTSPGEQFF. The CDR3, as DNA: TGCGCCAGCAGCCTGCGTACTAGCCCCGGGGAGCAGTTCTTC.

The DNA of the CDR3 is TGCAGTGCTAGTTTTGCGGGACTGATGACTTATACGCAGTATTTT. Protein: CSASFAGLMTYTQYF. This sequence joins TRBV20-1 and TRBJ2-3; a possible D gene is TRBD2 (6 bases). The germline gives CDR1 DFQATT, CDR2 SNEGSKA (reference sequence). The CDR3 totals 15 residues. Trimming took off 3 bases at V and 7 bases at J, with 20 bases between the two ends.

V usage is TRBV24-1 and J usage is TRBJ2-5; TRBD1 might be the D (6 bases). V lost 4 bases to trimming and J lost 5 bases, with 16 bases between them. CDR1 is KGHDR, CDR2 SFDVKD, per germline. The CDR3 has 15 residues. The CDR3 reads CATSDYKQGWETQYF. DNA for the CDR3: TGTGCCACCAGTGACTATAAACAGGGTTGGGAGACCCAGTACTTC.

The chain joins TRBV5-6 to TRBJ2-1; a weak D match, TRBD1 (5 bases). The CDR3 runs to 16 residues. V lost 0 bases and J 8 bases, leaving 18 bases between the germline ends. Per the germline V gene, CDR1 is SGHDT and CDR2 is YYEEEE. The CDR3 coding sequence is TGTGCCAGCAGCTTGGATTGGGGCGAAAGGGCGGATGAGCAGTTCTTC. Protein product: CASSLDWGERADEQFF.

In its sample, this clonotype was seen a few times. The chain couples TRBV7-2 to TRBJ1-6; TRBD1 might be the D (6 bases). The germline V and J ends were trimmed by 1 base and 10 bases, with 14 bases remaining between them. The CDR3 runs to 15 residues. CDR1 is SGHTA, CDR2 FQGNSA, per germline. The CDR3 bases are TGTGCCAGCAGCTTAGTGCGGGGGCCCACCTCACCCCTCCACTTT. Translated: CASSLVRGPTSPLHF. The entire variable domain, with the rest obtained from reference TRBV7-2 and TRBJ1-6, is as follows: GAGVSQSPSNKVTEKGKDVELRCDPISGHTALYWYRQSLGQGLEFLIYFQGNSAPDKSGLPSDRFSAERTGGSVSTLTIQRTQQEDSAVYLCASSLVRGPTSPLHFGNGTRLTVT.

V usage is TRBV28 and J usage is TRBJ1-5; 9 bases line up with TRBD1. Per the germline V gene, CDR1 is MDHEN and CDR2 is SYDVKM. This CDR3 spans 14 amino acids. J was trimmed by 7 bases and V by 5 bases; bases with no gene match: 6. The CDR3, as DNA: TGTGCCAGCAGTACCGGACAGGGGTGGCAGCCCCAGCATTTT. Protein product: CASSTGQGWQPQHF.

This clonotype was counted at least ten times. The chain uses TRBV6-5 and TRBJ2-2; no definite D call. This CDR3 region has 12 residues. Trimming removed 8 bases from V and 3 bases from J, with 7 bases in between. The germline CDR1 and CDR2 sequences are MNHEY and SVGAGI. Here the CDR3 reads CASARDTGELFF. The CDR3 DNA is TGTGCCAGCGCAAGGGACACCGGGGAGCTGTTTTTT.

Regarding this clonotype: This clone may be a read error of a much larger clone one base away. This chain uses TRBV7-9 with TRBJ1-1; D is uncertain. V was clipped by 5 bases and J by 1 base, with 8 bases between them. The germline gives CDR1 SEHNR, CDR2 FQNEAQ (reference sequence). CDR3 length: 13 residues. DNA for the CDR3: TGTGCCAGCAGCCCCATGGGGAACACTGAAGCTTTCTTT. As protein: CASSPMGNTEAFF.